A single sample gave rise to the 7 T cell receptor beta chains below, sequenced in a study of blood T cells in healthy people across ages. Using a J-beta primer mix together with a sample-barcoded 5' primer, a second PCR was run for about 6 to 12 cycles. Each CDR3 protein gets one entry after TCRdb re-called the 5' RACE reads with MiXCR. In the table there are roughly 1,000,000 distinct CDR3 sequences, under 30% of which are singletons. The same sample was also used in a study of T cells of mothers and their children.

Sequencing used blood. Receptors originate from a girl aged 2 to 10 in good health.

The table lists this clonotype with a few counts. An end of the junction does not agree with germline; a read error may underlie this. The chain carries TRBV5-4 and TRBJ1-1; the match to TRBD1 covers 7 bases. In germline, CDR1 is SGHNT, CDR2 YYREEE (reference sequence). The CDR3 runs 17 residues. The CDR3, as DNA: TGTGCCAGCTACCTGGGGGCAGGGGGTAGTATGAACACTGAAGCCTTCTTT. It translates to CASYLGAGGSMNTEAFF.

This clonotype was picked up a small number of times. CDR3 DNA sequence: TGTGCCAGCAGTTATGCAGGGAACAATGAGCAGTTCTTC. Amino acids: CASSYAGNNEQFF. This chain uses TRBV6-2 or TRBV6-3 with TRBJ2-5; a weak D match, TRBD1 (5 bases). The DNA matches TRBJ2-1 better at its end, which makes the J call doubtful. CDR1 MNHEY and CDR2 SVGEGT come from the germline V gene. CDR3 length equals 13 residues.

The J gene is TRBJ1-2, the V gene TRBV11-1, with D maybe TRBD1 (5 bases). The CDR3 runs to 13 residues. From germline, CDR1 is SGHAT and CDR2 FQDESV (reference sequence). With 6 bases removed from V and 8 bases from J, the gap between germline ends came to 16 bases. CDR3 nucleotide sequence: TGTGCCAGCAGTATAAGGACAACTCTGGGCTACACCTTC. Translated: CASSIRTTLGYTF. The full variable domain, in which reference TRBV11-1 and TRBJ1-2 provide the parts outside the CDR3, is EAEVAQSPRYKITEKSQAVAFWCDPISGHATLYWYRQILGQGPELLVQFQDESVVDDSQLPKDRFSAERLKGVDSTLKIQPAELGDSAMYLCASSIRTTLGYTFGSGTRLTVV.

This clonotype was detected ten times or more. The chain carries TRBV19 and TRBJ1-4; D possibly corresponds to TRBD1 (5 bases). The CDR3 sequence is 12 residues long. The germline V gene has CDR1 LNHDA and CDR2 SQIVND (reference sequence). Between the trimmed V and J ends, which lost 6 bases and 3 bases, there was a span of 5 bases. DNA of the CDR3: TGTGCCAGTAGGGGGGCTAATGAAAAACTGTTTTTT. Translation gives CASRGANEKLFF.

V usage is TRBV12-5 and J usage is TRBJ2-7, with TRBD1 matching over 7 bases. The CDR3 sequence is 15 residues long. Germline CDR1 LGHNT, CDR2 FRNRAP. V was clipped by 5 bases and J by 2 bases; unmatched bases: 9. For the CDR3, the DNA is TGTGCTAGTGGTCCAAGTACAGGGGCAGCCTACGAGCAGTACTTC. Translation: CASGPSTGAAYEQYF.

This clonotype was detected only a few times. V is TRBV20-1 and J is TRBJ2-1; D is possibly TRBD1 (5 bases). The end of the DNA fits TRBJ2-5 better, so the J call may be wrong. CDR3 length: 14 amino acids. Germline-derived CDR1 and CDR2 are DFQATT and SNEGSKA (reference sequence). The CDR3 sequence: CSARPQGGRETQYF. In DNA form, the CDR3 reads TGCAGTGCGCGTCCTCAGGGCGGTAGAGAGACCCAGTACTTC.

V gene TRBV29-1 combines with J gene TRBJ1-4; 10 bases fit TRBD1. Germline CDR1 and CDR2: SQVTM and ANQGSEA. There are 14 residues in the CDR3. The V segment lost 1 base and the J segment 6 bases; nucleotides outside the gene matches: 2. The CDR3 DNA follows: TGCAGCGTTGAAGTGGGGACAGGGGATGAAAAACTGTTTTTT. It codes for CSVEVGTGDEKLFF. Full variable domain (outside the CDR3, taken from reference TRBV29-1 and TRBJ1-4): SAVISQKPSRDICQRGTSLTIQCQVDSQVTMMFWYRQQPGQSLTLIATANQGSEATYESGFVIDKFPISRPNLTFSTLTVSNMSPEDSSIYLCSVEVGTGDEKLFFGSGTQLSVL.